These 32 T cell receptor beta chains share one sample of origin, sequenced in a study of spatial heterogeneity in lung cancer. Each CDR3 protein gets one entry after TCRdb re-called the 5' RACE reads with MiXCR. The table records approximately 52,000 distinct CDR3 sequences, roughly 5.2% of them present only once. Indicated time point: sample taken at primary tumor resection. Sequencing of whole RNA from tumor, nontumor lung or frozen PBMC involved no sorting. Source: PBMCs, taken at surgery. The receptors were sampled from a male donor with early-stage non-small cell lung cancer.

The V and J genes are TRBV4-3 and TRBJ1-4, with TRBD1 identical over 10 bases. This CDR3 comprises 16 residues. CDR1 and CDR2 from the germline V gene are LGHNA and YSLEER. V lost 2 bases to trimming and J lost 8 bases; unmatched junction nucleotides: 8. CDR3 in DNA: TGCGCCAGCAGCCAATTGGGACAGGGGACTTCCGAAAAACTGTTTTTT. Its translation: CASSQLGQGTSEKLFF.

In its sample, this clonotype was seen many times. The rearrangement joins TRBV28 to TRBJ1-3; unclear D gene. The CDR3 consists of 13 residues. With 3 bases removed from V and 2 bases from J, the gap between germline ends came to 5 bases. Germline V lookup: CDR1 MDHEN, CDR2 SYDVKM. CDR3 in amino acids: CASSLTAGNTIYF. The CDR3 coding sequence is TGTGCCAGCAGTTTGACGGCTGGAAACACCATATATTTT. Based on the CDR3 plus reference TRBV28 and TRBJ1-3, the full variable domain is DVKVTQSSRYLVKRTGEKVFLECVQDMDHENMFWYRQDPGLGLRLIYFSYDVKMKEKGDIPEGYSVSREKKERFSLILESASTNQTSMYLCASSLTAGNTIYFGEGSWLTVV.

At least ten counts were recorded for this clonotype. The J gene is TRBJ1-2, the V gene TRBV7-9, with 7 bases matching TRBD1. CDR1 and CDR2 from the germline V gene are SEHNR and FQNEAQ (reference sequence). The CDR3 length is 16 residues. V lost 4 bases, J lost 3 bases, and 11 bases stayed unmatched. The CDR3 nucleotides are TGTGCCAGCAGCTCGCAGGGGGGGCGATACCACTATGGCTACACCTTC. This sequence encodes CASSSQGGRYHYGYTF.

Many counts were recorded for this clonotype. This CDR3 is CASSNDRSYEQYF. CDR3 coding DNA: TGTGCCAGCAGCAACGACAGGAGCTACGAGCAGTACTTC. The chain combines TRBV7-9 with TRBJ2-7, with D possibly TRBD1 on 6 matching bases. This CDR3 region has 13 residues. CDR1 SEHNR and CDR2 FQNEAQ come from the germline V gene (reference sequence). Trimming removed 5 bases from V and 3 bases from J, with 11 bases in between.

This clonotype was seen more than once but under ten times. The chain carries TRBV20-1 and TRBJ1-6, with D unresolved. Trimming removed 5 bases from V and 10 bases from J, with 12 bases in between. CDR1 is DFQATT and CDR2 is SNEGSKA in the germline V gene (reference sequence). The CDR3 totals 12 residues. The chain's CDR3 is CSAADGVSPLHF. Here the CDR3 DNA reads TGCAGTGCTGCGGATGGGGTCTCACCCCTCCACTTT.

This clonotype was picked up many times. V is TRBV20-1 and J is TRBJ2-1; 9 bases agree with TRBD2. Unmatched junction bases numbered 7, after V lost 1 base and J lost 6 bases. Per the germline V gene, CDR1 is DFQATT and CDR2 is SNEGSKA (reference sequence). The CDR3 length is 15 residues. CDR3 region: CSARVASGNSNEQFF. CDR3 DNA sequence: TGCAGTGCTAGAGTGGCTAGCGGGAACTCCAATGAGCAGTTCTTC.

This clonotype occurred a few times. The chain combines TRBV3-1 with TRBJ2-1; 12 bases are a match to TRBD2. V was pared by 3 bases and J by 3 bases, with 6 bases of the junction left unmatched. CDR1 is LGHDT, CDR2 YNNKEL, per germline (reference sequence). The CDR3 loop spans 17 amino acids. The CDR3 sequence: CASSQVTSGRFYNEQFF. CDR3 DNA sequence: TGTGCCAGCAGCCAGGTCACTAGCGGGAGGTTCTACAATGAGCAGTTCTTC.

This clonotype has a count of ten or more. The V and J genes are TRBV7-9 and TRBJ1-5; D is unclear. With 0 bases removed from V and 3 bases from J, the gap between germline ends came to 3 bases. CDR3 length: 13 amino acids. Germline CDR1 and CDR2: SEHNR and FQNEAQ (reference sequence). CDR3 region: CASSLADNQPQHF. In DNA form, the CDR3 reads TGTGCCAGCAGCTTAGCCGACAATCAGCCCCAGCATTTT.

This clonotype was recorded many times. J is TRBJ2-5 and V is TRBV4-2; D remains ambiguous. This CDR3 contains 13 residues. Trimming left V 1 base short and J 5 bases short, with 8 bases between. Germline loops: CDR1 LGHNA, CDR2 YNFKEQ. The DNA for the CDR3 is TGTGCCAGCAGCCAAGGGGCGTCGGAGACCCAGTACTTC. As protein: CASSQGASETQYF.

This clonotype was counted at least ten times. V gene TRBV27 combines with J gene TRBJ2-3; D is perhaps TRBD1 or TRBD2 (5 bases each). Germline lookup yields CDR1 MNHEY and CDR2 SMNVEV (reference sequence). The CDR3 has 16 residues. Trimming left V 5 bases short and J 0 bases short, with 15 bases between. The CDR3 region is CASSIGTVLSTDTQYF. DNA of the CDR3: TGTGCCAGCAGTATTGGGACGGTCCTTAGCACAGATACGCAGTATTTT.

This clonotype was detected many times. The rearrangement links TRBV18 to TRBJ2-1; unclear D gene. The CDR3 extends over 15 amino acids. Per the germline V gene, CDR1 is KGHSH and CDR2 is LQKENI. V dropped 3 bases and J dropped 2 bases, with 11 bases sitting between them. The CDR3 protein is CASSPAVPPYNEQFF. The CDR3 region has the DNA TGTGCCAGCTCACCGGCGGTGCCCCCCTACAATGAGCAGTTCTTC.

The rearrangement links TRBV10-3 to TRBJ2-7; D uncertain. V lost 0 bases, J lost 2 bases, and 17 bases lay in between. Germline-derived CDR1 and CDR2 are ENHRY and SYGVKD. There are 17 residues in the CDR3. CDR3 sequence: CAISESLAVTPPYEQYF. In DNA form, the CDR3 reads TGTGCCATCAGTGAGTCCTTGGCCGTAACGCCGCCCTACGAGCAGTACTTC.

This clonotype has a count of ten or more. The chain is built from TRBV20-1 and TRBJ1-6; D gene unclear. CDR3 length equals 14 residues. Germline V gene lookup returns CDR1 DFQATT and CDR2 SNEGSKA (reference sequence). Trimming removed 0 bases at V and 7 bases at J, with 10 bases between. DNA of the CDR3: TGCAGTGCTAGAGAGGGTCCTGGGAATTCACCCCTCCACTTT. It encodes CSAREGPGNSPLHF.

The gene calls are TRBV4-3 and TRBJ2-3; TRBD2 is a possible D gene (6 bases). V lost 1 base, J lost 0 bases, and 11 bases lay in between. Germline V gene sequence: CDR1 LGHNA, CDR2 YSLEER. The CDR3 spans 16 residues. The CDR3 DNA sequence: TGCGCCAGCAGCCAAGGCGGGGTTTCTAGCACAGATACGCAGTATTTT. Its protein product is CASSQGGVSSTDTQYF.

There are many counts of this clonotype. The chain uses TRBV20-1 and TRBJ2-7, with unresolved D. This CDR3 region has 14 residues. V lost 3 bases to trimming and J lost 0 bases, with 12 bases between them. Germline V gives CDR1 DFQATT, CDR2 SNEGSKA (reference sequence). CDR3 coding DNA: TGCAGTGCTAGCGCGGCTATCTACTCCTACGAGCAGTACTTC. It specifies CSASAAIYSYEQYF.

This clonotype appeared many times. The chain links TRBV7-8 to TRBJ2-1; TRBD1 agrees at 8 bases. J lost 8 bases, V lost 2 bases, and 8 bases had no gene match. In germline, CDR1 is SGHVS, CDR2 FQNEAQ. This CDR3 has 15 residues. The CDR3 loop is CASSLTDRDADEQFF. The CDR3 DNA is TGTGCCAGCAGCTTAACGGACAGGGATGCGGATGAGCAGTTCTTC.

In the case of this clonotype: A much larger clone sits a single nucleotide away, making a read error possible. The genes are TRBV9 and TRBJ2-1, with D unclear. Germline CDR1 and CDR2: SGDLS and YYNGEE. This CDR3 spans 16 amino acids. The CDR3 coding sequence is TGTGCCAGCAGCCCCCGGCTTCTGCGGACCTACAATGAGCAGTCCTTC. It yields the protein CASSPRLLRTYNEQSF.

On this clonotype itself: A much larger clone lies a single base off, so this may be a read error. The chain uses TRBV7-2 and TRBJ1-2; D uncertain. The CDR3 has 11 amino acids. The V gene lost 3 bases and the J gene lost 7 bases, with 6 bases spanning the gap. Germline CDR1 and CDR2: SGHTA and FQGNSA. CDR3 region: CASSLTFGYTF. The CDR3 region has the DNA TGTGCCAGCAGCTTGACATTTGGCTACACCTTC.

This clonotype was counted many times. The V gene is TRBV25-1, the J gene TRBJ2-7, with 8 bases matching TRBD2. With V trimmed by 8 bases and J by 2 bases, 8 bases remained unmatched. The length of the CDR3 is 14 residues. The germline V gene has CDR1 MGHDK and CDR2 SYGVNS. For the CDR3, the DNA is TGTGCCAGCCGGGAGGGTGGTCTCCCCTACGAGCAGTACTTC. This translates into CASREGGLPYEQYF.

This clonotype was observed many times. The CDR3 nucleotides read TGCAGCGCCCAGGGGACCACGTCCCAAGGATCCTACGAGCAGTACTTC. Protein: CSAQGTTSQGSYEQYF. This chain links TRBV29-1 with TRBJ2-7; D possibly corresponds to TRBD1 (6 bases). Trimming took 7 bases from V and 1 from J, leaving 23 bases between them. This CDR3 contains 16 residues. CDR1 and CDR2 (germline): SQVTM, ANQGSEA.

At least ten counts were recorded for this clonotype. The rearrangement uses TRBV10-3 and TRBJ2-1; TRBD1 aligns across 9 bases. The V segment lost 3 bases and the J segment 4 bases; nucleotides outside the gene matches: 1. The CDR3 extends over 14 amino acids. Germline V gives CDR1 ENHRY, CDR2 SYGVKD. DNA for the CDR3: TGTGCCATCAGTGATGGGACAGGGTACAATGAGCAGTTCTTC. Protein sequence: CAISDGTGYNEQFF.

There are many counts of this clonotype. The rearrangement uses TRBV6-2 or TRBV6-3 and TRBJ1-1; 7 nucleotides align to TRBD1. There are 15 residues in the CDR3. J gave up 6 bases and V 6 bases, and 13 bases lay outside the gene matches. Germline loops: CDR1 MNHEY, CDR2 SVGEGT. The CDR3 protein is CASSSPDRVVAEAFF. CDR3 in DNA: TGTGCCAGCAGCTCCCCAGACAGGGTGGTAGCTGAAGCTTTCTTT.

At least ten counts were recorded for this clonotype. The rearrangement joins TRBV28 to TRBJ2-3; D may match TRBD1 or TRBD2 (5 bases each). This CDR3 contains 12 residues. The V and J ends lost 2 bases and 5 bases respectively, with 5 bases between them. Germline V gives CDR1 MDHEN, CDR2 SYDVKM. The CDR3 loop is CASSLGGDTQYF. CDR3 nucleotide sequence: TGTGCCAGCAGTTTAGGGGGAGATACGCAGTATTTT.

This clonotype has just a few counts. The chain uses TRBV29-1 and TRBJ1-1; D gene ambiguous. CDR1 SQVTM and CDR2 ANQGSEA come from the germline V gene. The CDR3 is made up of 13 amino acids. The V gene lost 6 bases and the J gene lost 1 base, with 12 bases spanning the gap. CDR3 region: CSVIVQTNTEAFF. The CDR3 nucleotides read TGCAGCGTAATAGTTCAGACGAACACTGAAGCTTTCTTT.

In its sample, this clonotype was seen many times. The chain recombines TRBV11-1 with TRBJ1-1; tentatively, D is TRBD1 (5 bases). Trimming took off 1 base at V and 9 bases at J, with 15 bases between the two ends. The CDR3 totals 14 residues. Germline V lookup: CDR1 SGHAT, CDR2 FQDESV (reference sequence). The CDR3 protein is CASSLGGGQGQAFF. The CDR3, as DNA: TGTGCCAGCAGCTTAGGAGGCGGGCAGGGCCAAGCTTTCTTT.

This clonotype was found many times. V and J are TRBV2 and TRBJ2-1; 13 nucleotides match TRBD2. The germline V gene encodes CDR1 SNHLY and CDR2 FYNNEI. V was clipped by 6 bases and J by 7 bases; unmatched bases: 9. This CDR3 spans 16 amino acids. CDR3 protein: CASRRTSGSSKNEQFF. The CDR3 DNA is TGTGCCAGCAGAAGGACTAGCGGGAGTAGTAAAAATGAGCAGTTCTTC. Complete variable domain (other parts from reference TRBV2 and TRBJ2-1): EPEVTQTPSHQVTQMGQEVILRCVPISNHLYFYWYRQILGQKVEFLVSFYNNEISEKSEIFDDQFSVERPDGSNFTLKIRSTKLEDSAMYFCASRRTSGSSKNEQFFGPGTRLTVL.

There are many counts of this clonotype. V and J are TRBV28 and TRBJ2-7, with a weak D call TRBD1 (6 bases). Per germline, CDR1 MDHEN and CDR2 SYDVKM. The length of the CDR3 is 16 residues. The V end lost 3 bases, the J end lost 3 bases, and 18 bases lay between the germline ends. The CDR3 DNA reads as TGTGCCAGCAGTTTCCCCGACAGGCCTGATAGCTACGAGCAGTACTTC. It encodes CASSFPDRPDSYEQYF.

This clonotype has ten or more counts. The chain recombines TRBV20-1 with TRBJ1-2; the D gene is possibly TRBD1 (5 bases). Germline lookup yields CDR1 DFQATT and CDR2 SNEGSKA (reference sequence). This CDR3 has 13 residues. The germline V and J ends were trimmed by 5 bases and 2 bases, with 12 bases remaining between them. CDR3 in DNA: TGCAGTGCTCCCCCGGACACGAACTATGGCTACACCTTC. Amino acid sequence: CSAPPDTNYGYTF.

This clonotype was seen many times. The chain joins TRBV5-1 to TRBJ2-7; 10 bases are shared with TRBD2. The CDR3 has 15 residues. With 4 bases clipped from V and 3 bases from J, the junction kept 7 bases outside the gene matches. Germline CDR1 and CDR2: SGHRS and YFSETQ. CDR3 residues: CASSPRTSGLYEQYF. DNA of the CDR3: TGCGCCAGCAGCCCAAGGACTAGCGGACTCTACGAGCAGTACTTC. The complete variable domain, with remaining parts taken from reference TRBV5-1 and TRBJ2-7, reads KAGVTQTPRYLIKTRGQQVTLSCSPISGHRSVSWYQQTPGQGLQFLFEYFSETQRNKGNFPGRFSGRQFSNSRSEMNVSTLELGDSALYLCASSPRTSGLYEQYFGPGTRLTVT.

This clonotype was seen at least ten times. This chain connects TRBV7-9 to TRBJ2-7; 7 nucleotides match TRBD1. CDR1 and CDR2 from the germline V gene are SEHNR and FQNEAQ (reference sequence). With 5 bases clipped from V and 7 bases from J, the junction kept 11 bases outside the gene matches. The CDR3 contains 14 residues. CDR3 amino acids: CASSKTGTPGEQYF. The DNA of the CDR3 is TGTGCCAGCAGCAAGACAGGGACACCTGGGGAGCAGTACTTC.

There are a few counts of this clonotype. The chain carries TRBV5-1 and TRBJ1-4, with D perhaps matching TRBD1 (5 bases). Trimming removed 0 bases from V and 7 bases from J, with 10 bases in between. This CDR3 region has 14 residues. Germline CDR1 SGHRS, CDR2 YFSETQ. CDR3 DNA: TGCGCCAGCAGCTTGGAGCCAGGGCCTGAAAAACTGTTTTTT. Translation: CASSLEPGPEKLFF.

This clonotype was counted at least ten times. The J gene is TRBJ2-3, the V gene TRBV7-9; D gene ambiguous. The germline V gene has CDR1 SEHNR and CDR2 FQNEAQ (reference sequence). The CDR3 has 10 residues. V was shortened by 5 bases and J by 3 bases, with 0 bases between the two germline ends. The CDR3 protein is CASSTDTQYF. In DNA, the CDR3 is TGTGCCAGCAGCACAGATACGCAGTATTTT.